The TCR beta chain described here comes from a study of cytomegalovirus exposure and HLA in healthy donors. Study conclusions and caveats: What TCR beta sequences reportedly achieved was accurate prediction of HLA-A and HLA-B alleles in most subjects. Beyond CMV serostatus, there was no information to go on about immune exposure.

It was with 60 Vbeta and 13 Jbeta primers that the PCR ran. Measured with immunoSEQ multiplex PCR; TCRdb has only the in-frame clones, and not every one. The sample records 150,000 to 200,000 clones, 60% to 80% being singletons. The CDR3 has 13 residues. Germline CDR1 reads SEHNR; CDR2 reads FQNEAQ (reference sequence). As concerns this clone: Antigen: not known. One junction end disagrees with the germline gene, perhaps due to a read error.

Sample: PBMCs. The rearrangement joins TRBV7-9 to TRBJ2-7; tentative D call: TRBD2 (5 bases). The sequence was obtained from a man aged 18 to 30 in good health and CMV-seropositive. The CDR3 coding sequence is TGTTCCAGCAGCTCGGACGGAGGCTACGAGCAGTACTTC. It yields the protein CSSSSDGGYEQYF.